The 7 T cell receptor beta chains below were found in one sample sequenced in a study of T cell repertoires in ileal Crohn's disease. Clones were read by immunoSEQ multiplex PCR, and TCRdb kept only the in-frame ones, dropping some. The sample lists about 16,000 clones, roughly 91% occurring once. The sequencing sample was made of ileal tissue. These receptors originate from an adult with Crohn's disease.

This rearrangement joins TRBV5-1 to TRBJ2-7, with 7 bases lining up with TRBD1. Germline CDR1 is SGHRS and CDR2 is YFSETQ. J was trimmed by 0 bases and V by 4 bases; bases with no gene match: 7. The CDR3 extends over 15 amino acids. The CDR3 nucleotides are TGCGCCAGCAGCCGAACGACAGGGAGCTCCTACGAGCAGTACTTC. It codes for CASSRTTGSSYEQYF.

Only one count was recorded for this clone. V and J are TRBV21-1 and TRBJ1-2. TRBV21-1 is a known pseudogene. The CDR3 runs 16 residues. Here the CDR3 DNA reads TGTGCCAGCAGCTCCCATAGAGGGAAAGGAGACTATGGCTACACCTTC. Its protein is CASSSHRGKGDYGYTF.

The chain links TRBV10-1 to TRBJ1-6, with 10 bases identical to TRBD1. Trimming took 9 bases from V and 10 from J; bases not matched to a gene: 9. The CDR3 loop spans 14 amino acids. Germline assignment: CDR1 WNHNN and CDR2 SYGVQD (reference sequence). The CDR3 is CARAGTGARSPLHF. The CDR3 DNA sequence: TGCGCCAGAGCCGGGACAGGGGCAAGGTCACCCCTCCACTTT.

This clone appeared a single time. The chain uses TRBV2 and TRBJ1-2; D is unclear. V dropped 0 bases and J dropped 2 bases, with 10 bases sitting between them. The germline CDR1 and CDR2 sequences are SNHLY and FYNNEI. This CDR3 has 15 amino acids. Here the CDR3 reads CASSEAPGINYGYTF. CDR3 in DNA: TGTGCCAGCAGTGAAGCGCCAGGAATAAACTATGGCTACACCTTC.

The genes are TRBV27 and TRBJ2-2, with D possibly being TRBD1 (5 bases). Germline CDR1 reads MNHEY; CDR2 reads SMNVEV (reference sequence). The CDR3 contains 14 residues. V was shortened by 4 bases and J by 8 bases, with 14 bases between the two germline ends. CDR3 DNA: TGTGCCAGCAGTTCCCGGACCTGGACAGGGGAGCTGTTTTTT. Its protein is CASSSRTWTGELFF.

The chain recombines TRBV6-4 with TRBJ2-1; TRBD2 agrees at 11 bases. The germline gives CDR1 MRHNA, CDR2 SNTAGT. V dropped 4 bases and J dropped 7; count of bases not matched to a gene: 6. The CDR3 length is 15 residues. The CDR3: CASSVIAGGRNEQFF. The DNA of the CDR3 is TGTGCCAGCAGTGTAATAGCGGGGGGGCGTAATGAGCAGTTCTTC.

The CDR3 DNA reads TGTGCCAGCAGCCCTACCAGGGCCCAAGAGACCCAGTACTTC. Protein sequence: CASSPTRAQETQYF. The J gene is TRBJ2-5, the V gene TRBV7-2; TRBD1 is a possible D gene (5 bases). The CDR3 spans 14 residues. Trimming cost V 5 bases and J 1 base, with 11 bases left between them. Germline V gene lookup returns CDR1 SGHTA and CDR2 FQGNSA.